This TCR beta chain was identified during a study of blood T cell repertoires in COVID-19. Libraries were prepared by immunoSEQ multiplex PCR; TCRdb keeps only in-frame clonotypes and omits some of them. In the table there are nearly 250,000 clones, 70% to 85% of which are singletons. Per germline, CDR1 SGHTA and CDR2 FQGNSA. V was pared by 0 bases and J by 6 bases, with 1 base of the junction left unmatched. The CDR3 has 14 amino acids. This receptor was identified in an elderly woman with acute or convalescent COVID-19. The sample comprised peripheral blood. The J gene is TRBJ1-2, the V gene TRBV7-2; 10 nucleotides match TRBD1. DNA of the CDR3: TGTGCCAGCAGCTTAGCGGGGACAGGGGATGGCTACACCTTC. It yields the protein CASSLAGTGDGYTF. The full variable domain, its missing parts supplied by reference TRBV7-2 and TRBJ1-2, is GAGVSQSPSNKVTEKGKDVELRCDPISGHTALYWYRQSLGQGLEFLIYFQGNSAPDKSGLPSDRFSAERTGGSVSTLTIQRTQQEDSAVYLCASSLAGTGDGYTFGSGTRLTVV.